The 22 T cell receptor beta chains reported below all come from one sample, sequenced in a study of T-cell memory formation after mild COVID-19. Each CDR3 protein is one row after TCRdb ran MiXCR on the 5' RACE reads. The data show roughly 180,000 distinct CDR3 sequences, around 18% seen once. Sequencing input: PBMCs or a T cell subset sorted from them (not recorded which). These receptors were taken from a man aged 18 to 29 who had mild COVID-19 (a few samples of this study predate the infection). Cell type and time point are not known.

This clonotype was counted a few times. This chain links TRBV18 with TRBJ1-2, with TRBD1 identical over 8 bases. The V gene end was trimmed by 3 bases and the J gene end by 4 bases; junction bases not matched to a gene: 10. Germline CDR1 and CDR2: KGHSH and LQKENI. This CDR3 region has 16 residues. This chain's CDR3 is CASSPPWTGKPYGYTF. CDR3 bases: TGTGCCAGCTCACCCCCATGGACAGGGAAACCCTATGGCTACACCTTC.

This clonotype was detected a few times. V and J are TRBV28 and TRBJ1-3; D not resolved. The germline V gene has CDR1 MDHEN and CDR2 SYDVKM. The CDR3 has 14 residues. V gave up 3 bases and J gave up 3 bases, with 9 bases separating them. The CDR3 coding sequence is TGTGCCAGCAGTTTGGTAGGGCTTGGAAACACCATATATTTT. Protein sequence: CASSLVGLGNTIYF.

CDR3 amino acids: CASSLQGVDTQYF. The CDR3 DNA follows: TGTGCCAGCAGCTTACAAGGAGTGGATACGCAGTATTTT. V usage is TRBV7-9 and J usage is TRBJ2-3; D gene unclear. Germline V gene lookup returns CDR1 SEHNR and CDR2 FQNEAQ (reference sequence). The ends were cut back, 2 bases at V and 6 bases at J, with 9 bases in the middle. This CDR3 contains 13 residues.

There are a few counts of this clonotype. The CDR3 bases are TGCGCCAGCAGCTTGGAGACTGGGCTGGGTGAGCAGTACTTC. As protein: CASSLETGLGEQYF. V gene TRBV5-1 combines with J gene TRBJ2-7; unclear D gene. The CDR3 runs 14 residues. V lost 0 bases to trimming and J lost 7 bases, with 14 bases between them. The germline gives CDR1 SGHRS, CDR2 YFSETQ.

The genes are TRBV20-1 and TRBJ2-1; tentatively, D is TRBD1 or TRBD2 (6 bases each). The V gene lost 7 bases and the J gene lost 8 bases, with 12 bases spanning the gap. Germline assignment: CDR1 DFQATT and CDR2 SNEGSKA (reference sequence). CDR3 length: 11 amino acids. The CDR3 is CSEGGVDEQFF. The CDR3, as DNA: TGCAGTGAGGGGGGCGTGGATGAGCAGTTCTTC.

The genes are TRBV6-7 and TRBJ2-7, with D possibly being TRBD2 (7 bases). TRBV6-7 has ORF status, its function being uncertain. This CDR3 is built from 16 residues. The V gene lost 7 bases and the J gene lost 4 bases, with 23 bases spanning the gap. DNA of the CDR3: TGTGCCAGCAAACGACAGGTGAGGGAGGGGGTTTACGAGCAGTACTTC. As protein: CASKRQVREGVYEQYF.

The chain joins TRBV5-1 to TRBJ1-6; D gene uncertain. Trimming shortened V by 6 bases and J by 5 bases, and 15 bases separated the two germline ends. Germline values: CDR1 SGHRS, CDR2 YFSETQ. The CDR3 extends over 15 amino acids. The CDR3, as DNA: TGCGCCAGCAATCCTGGTGGTACGAATAATTCACCCCTCCACTTT. Translation gives CASNPGGTNNSPLHF.

This clonotype was observed a few times. V is TRBV5-4 and J is TRBJ2-1; tentatively, D is TRBD1 or TRBD2 (5 bases each). Germline loops: CDR1 SGHNT, CDR2 YYREEE (reference sequence). The CDR3 is 14 residues long. The V gene lost 3 bases and the J gene lost 9 bases, with 16 bases spanning the gap. The CDR3 sequence: CASSWGSAGVEQFF. CDR3 nucleotides: TGTGCCAGCAGCTGGGGGTCCGCGGGTGTTGAGCAGTTCTTC.

The chain combines TRBV6-6 with TRBJ2-7, with 8 bases identical to TRBD2. Germline V lookup: CDR1 MNHNY, CDR2 SVGAGI (reference sequence). The CDR3 covers 13 residues. Losses at the gene ends were 10 bases for V and 6 bases for J; bases not matched to a gene: 11. CDR3 sequence: CATTSGGSREQYF. CDR3 nucleotides: TGTGCCACCACCTCGGGGGGGTCGCGCGAGCAGTACTTC.

This clonotype turned up a few times. The rearrangement uses TRBV6-5 and TRBJ2-3; D gene unclear. Germline lookup yields CDR1 MNHEY and CDR2 SVGAGI. Trimming shortened V by 5 bases and J by 0 bases, and 9 bases separated the two germline ends. The CDR3 loop spans 14 amino acids. The CDR3: CASSRTVSTDTQYF. CDR3 sequence (DNA): TGTGCCAGCAGTAGGACGGTCAGCACAGATACGCAGTATTTT.

This clonotype came up a few times. The gene calls are TRBV5-1 and TRBJ2-3; 10 nucleotides align to TRBD1. V was pared by 4 bases and J by 8 bases, with 16 bases of the junction left unmatched. In germline, CDR1 is SGHRS, CDR2 YFSETQ. The CDR3 has 17 residues. The CDR3 spells CASSNGQGVAELTTQYF. CDR3 bases: TGCGCCAGCAGCAACGGACAGGGGGTCGCCGAGCTGACTACGCAGTATTTT.

This chain links TRBV12-3 or TRBV12-4 with TRBJ1-1, with D unclear. Trimming pared 7 bases from V and 7 bases from J, leaving 13 bases between. The CDR3 totals 12 residues. CDR3: CASTLFGDEAFF. In DNA, the CDR3 is TGTGCCAGCACCCTTTTCGGGGATGAAGCTTTCTTT.

This clonotype was seen a few times. This chain joins TRBV7-2 and TRBJ2-2, with D uncertain. The germline V and J ends were trimmed by 5 bases and 0 bases, with 13 bases remaining between them. There are 16 residues in the CDR3. The germline CDR1 and CDR2 sequences are SGHTA and FQGNSA. The CDR3 is CASSPQVGSNTGELFF. The CDR3 DNA sequence: TGTGCCAGCAGCCCCCAGGTCGGGTCGAACACCGGGGAGCTGTTTTTT.

The chain joins TRBV4-2 to TRBJ1-1; 12 bases agree with TRBD1. Losses at the gene ends were 4 bases for V and 10 bases for J; bases not matched to a gene: 7. This CDR3 is built from 14 residues. In germline, CDR1 is LGHNA, CDR2 YNFKEQ. CDR3 in DNA: TGTGCCAGCAGCCTACCGGGACAGGGGGCCGGAGCTTTCTTT. Translating it yields CASSLPGQGAGAFF.

The V gene is TRBV5-1, the J gene TRBJ2-7, with unresolved D. With 0 bases removed from V and 2 bases from J, the gap between germline ends came to 9 bases. The CDR3 totals 14 residues. The germline CDR1 and CDR2 sequences are SGHRS and YFSETQ. CDR3 DNA: TGCGCCAGCAGCTTGGATCTCGGCCCCTACGAGCAGTACTTC. Translating gives CASSLDLGPYEQYF.

This clonotype was picked up a small number of times. This chain links TRBV27 with TRBJ1-4, with D possibly TRBD1 on 5 matching bases. Germline V CDR1 and CDR2: MNHEY, SMNVEV (reference sequence). CDR3 length equals 13 residues. Trimming took 8 bases from V and 5 from J, leaving 12 bases between them. The CDR3 region is CASGTGPNEKLFF. CDR3 nucleotides: TGTGCCAGCGGGACGGGCCCCAATGAAAAACTGTTTTTT.

The rearrangement joins TRBV20-1 to TRBJ1-2, with no clear D. Germline V gene lookup returns CDR1 DFQATT and CDR2 SNEGSKA (reference sequence). The CDR3 totals 15 residues. Trimming left V 6 bases short and J 0 bases short, with 17 bases between. CDR3 in amino acids: CSANDRGLTNYGYTF. The CDR3 nucleotides read TGCAGTGCCAACGATCGTGGTCTAACTAACTATGGCTACACCTTC.

This clonotype has only a few counts. The chain uses TRBV20-1 and TRBJ2-1; the match to TRBD1 covers 8 bases. Trimming at V came to 1 base and at J to 2 bases, leaving 7 bases not matched to a gene. The germline CDR1 and CDR2 sequences are DFQATT and SNEGSKA (reference sequence). The CDR3 spans 16 residues. The CDR3 DNA reads as TGCAGTGCTAGAGGGACAGGGAAGGTGACCTACAATGAGCAGTTCTTC. Its translation is CSARGTGKVTYNEQFF.

Many counts were recorded for this clonotype. The V call is TRBV5-1, the J call TRBJ2-5; tentatively, D is TRBD2 (6 bases). The V end was cut by 3 bases, the J end by 2 bases, with 14 bases between. Germline V gene lookup returns CDR1 SGHRS and CDR2 YFSETQ. This CDR3 contains 15 residues. The CDR3 spells CASSSTGEPQETQYF. DNA for the CDR3: TGCGCCAGCAGCTCGACGGGGGAACCTCAAGAGACCCAGTACTTC.

This clonotype was detected a few times. The chain combines TRBV6-5 with TRBJ2-4; the match to TRBD1 covers 8 bases. V shed 5 bases, J shed 10 bases, and the junction held 10 bases outside the gene matches. CDR1 and CDR2 from the germline V gene are MNHEY and SVGAGI. The CDR3 extends over 14 amino acids. The CDR3 DNA follows: TGTGCCAGCAGTACAACAGGACAGGGTATAATTCAGTACTTC. Translation gives CASSTTGQGIIQYF.

V is TRBV15 and J is TRBJ1-1, with 10 positions matching TRBD1. Unmatched junction bases numbered 1, after V lost 5 bases and J lost 4 bases. The germline V gene encodes CDR1 LNHNV and CDR2 YYDKDF (reference sequence). The CDR3 consists of 13 residues. CDR3 protein: CATSGTGATEAFF. In DNA, the CDR3 is TGTGCCACCAGCGGGACAGGGGCCACTGAAGCTTTCTTT. Looking up the rest from reference TRBV15 and TRBJ1-1 gives the full variable domain: DAMVIQNPRYQVTQFGKPVTLSCSQTLNHNVMYWYQQKSSQAPKLLFHYYDKDFNNEADTPDNFQSRRPNTSFCFLDIRSPGLGDTAMYLCATSGTGATEAFFGQGTRLTVV.

This chain joins TRBV29-1 and TRBJ2-1; no firm D call. This CDR3 has 10 amino acids. Germline CDR1 and CDR2: SQVTM and ANQGSEA. V was clipped by 7 bases and J by 8 bases, with 9 bases between them. CDR3 DNA: TGCAGCGCCCTCATGTATGAGCAGTTCTTC. Its translation: CSALMYEQFF.